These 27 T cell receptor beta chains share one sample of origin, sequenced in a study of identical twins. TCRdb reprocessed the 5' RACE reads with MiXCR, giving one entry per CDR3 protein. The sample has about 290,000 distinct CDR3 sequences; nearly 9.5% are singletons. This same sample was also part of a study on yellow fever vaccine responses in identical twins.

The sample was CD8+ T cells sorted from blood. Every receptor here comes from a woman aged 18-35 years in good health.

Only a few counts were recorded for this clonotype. Written as DNA, the CDR3 is TGTGCCAGCAGTTTGGGGACAGCAGCCTACGAGCAGTACTTC. This encodes CASSLGTAAYEQYF. The rearrangement joins TRBV27 to TRBJ2-7; TRBD1 matches 7 bases. Germline lookup yields CDR1 MNHEY and CDR2 SMNVEV (reference sequence). The CDR3 has 14 amino acids. V gave up 3 bases and J gave up 2 bases; unmatched junction bases: 4.

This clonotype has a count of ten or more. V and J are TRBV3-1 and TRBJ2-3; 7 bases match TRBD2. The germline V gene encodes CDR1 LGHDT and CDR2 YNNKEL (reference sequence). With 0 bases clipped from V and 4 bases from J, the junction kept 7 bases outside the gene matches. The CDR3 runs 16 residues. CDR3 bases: TGTGCCAGCAGCCAAGAATCCCTAGCGGTCCCAGATACGCAGTATTTT. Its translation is CASSQESLAVPDTQYF.

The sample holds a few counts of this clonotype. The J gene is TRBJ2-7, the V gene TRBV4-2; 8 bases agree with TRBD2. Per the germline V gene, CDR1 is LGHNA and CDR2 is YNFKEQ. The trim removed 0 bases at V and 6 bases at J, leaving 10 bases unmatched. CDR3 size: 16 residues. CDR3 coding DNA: TGTGCCAGCAGCCAAGACCCAGCGGGAGATTTGTCCGAGCAGTACTTC. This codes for CASSQDPAGDLSEQYF.

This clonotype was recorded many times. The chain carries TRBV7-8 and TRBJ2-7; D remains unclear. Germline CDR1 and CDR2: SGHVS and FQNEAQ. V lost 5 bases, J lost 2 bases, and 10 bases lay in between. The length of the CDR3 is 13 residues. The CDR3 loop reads CASSPTPTYEQYF. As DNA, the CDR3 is TGTGCCAGCAGCCCGACCCCTACCTACGAGCAGTACTTC.

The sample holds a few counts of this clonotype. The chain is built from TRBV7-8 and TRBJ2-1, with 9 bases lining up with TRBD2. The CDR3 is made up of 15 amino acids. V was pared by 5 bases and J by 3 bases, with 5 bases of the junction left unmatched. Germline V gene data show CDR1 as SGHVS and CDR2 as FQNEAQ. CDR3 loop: CASSQRLAVYNEQFF. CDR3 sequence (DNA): TGTGCCAGCAGCCAGCGACTAGCGGTCTACAATGAGCAGTTCTTC. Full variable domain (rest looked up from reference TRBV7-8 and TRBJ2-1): GAGVSQSPRYKVAKRGQDVALRCDPISGHVSLFWYQQALGQGPEFLTYFQNEAQLDKSGLPSDRFFAERPEGSVSTLKIQRTQQEDSAVYLCASSQRLAVYNEQFFGPGTRLTVL.

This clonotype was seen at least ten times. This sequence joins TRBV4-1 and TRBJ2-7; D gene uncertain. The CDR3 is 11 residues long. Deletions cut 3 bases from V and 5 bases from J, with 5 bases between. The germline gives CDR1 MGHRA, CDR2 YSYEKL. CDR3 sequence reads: CASSHMDEQYF. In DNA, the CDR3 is TGCGCCAGCAGCCACATGGACGAGCAGTACTTC.

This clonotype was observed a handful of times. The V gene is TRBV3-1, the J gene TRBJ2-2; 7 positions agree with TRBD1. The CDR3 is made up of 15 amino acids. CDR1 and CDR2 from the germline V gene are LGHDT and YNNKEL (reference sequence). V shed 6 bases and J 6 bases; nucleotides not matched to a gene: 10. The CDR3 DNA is TGTGCCAGCAGTTCCGACAGGGCCCTCGCCGGGGAGCTGTTTTTT. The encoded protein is CASSSDRALAGELFF.

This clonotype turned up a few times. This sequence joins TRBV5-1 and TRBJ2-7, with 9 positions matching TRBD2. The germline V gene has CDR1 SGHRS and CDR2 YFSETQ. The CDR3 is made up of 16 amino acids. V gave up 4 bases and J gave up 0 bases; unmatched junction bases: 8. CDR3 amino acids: CASSPSVSGSSYEQYF. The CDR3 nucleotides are TGCGCCAGCAGCCCAAGTGTTAGCGGGAGCTCCTACGAGCAGTACTTC. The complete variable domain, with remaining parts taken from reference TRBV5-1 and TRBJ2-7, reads KAGVTQTPRYLIKTRGQQVTLSCSPISGHRSVSWYQQTPGQGLQFLFEYFSETQRNKGNFPGRFSGRQFSNSRSEMNVSTLELGDSALYLCASSPSVSGSSYEQYFGPGTRLTVT.

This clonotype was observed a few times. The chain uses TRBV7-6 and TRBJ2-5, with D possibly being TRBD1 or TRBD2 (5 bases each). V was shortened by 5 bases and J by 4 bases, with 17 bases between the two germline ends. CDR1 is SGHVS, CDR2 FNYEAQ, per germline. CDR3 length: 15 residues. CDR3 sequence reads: CASSISFAGTETQYF. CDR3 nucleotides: TGTGCCAGCAGCATAAGCTTCGCCGGGACAGAGACCCAGTACTTC. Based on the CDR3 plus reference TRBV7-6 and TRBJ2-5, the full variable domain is GAGVSQSPRYKVTKRGQDVALRCDPISGHVSLYWYRQALGQGPEFLTYFNYEAQQDKSGLPNDRFSAERPEGSISTLTIQRTEQRDSAMYRCASSISFAGTETQYFGPGTRLLVL.

The CDR3 coding sequence is TGTGCCAGCAGCTTAGACCGAGGAGGGTACGAGCAGTACTTC. Amino acids: CASSLDRGGYEQYF. The genes are TRBV7-9 and TRBJ2-7; tentative D call: TRBD2 (6 bases). CDR1 is SEHNR, CDR2 FQNEAQ, per germline (reference sequence). The CDR3 runs 14 residues. Trimming stripped 1 base from V and 4 bases from J, with 11 bases between.

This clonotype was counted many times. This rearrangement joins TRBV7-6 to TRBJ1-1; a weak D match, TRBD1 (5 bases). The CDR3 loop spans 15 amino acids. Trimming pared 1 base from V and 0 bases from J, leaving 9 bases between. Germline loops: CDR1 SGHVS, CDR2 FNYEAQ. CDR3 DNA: TGTGCCAGCAGCTTAGGGGTGGGACTGAACACTGAAGCTTTCTTT. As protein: CASSLGVGLNTEAFF.

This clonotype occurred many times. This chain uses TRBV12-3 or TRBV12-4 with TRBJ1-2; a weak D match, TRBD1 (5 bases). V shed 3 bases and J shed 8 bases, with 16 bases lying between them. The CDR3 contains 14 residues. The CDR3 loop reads CASSFQGFGRGYTF. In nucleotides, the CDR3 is TGTGCCAGCAGTTTTCAGGGATTTGGGAGGGGCTACACCTTC.

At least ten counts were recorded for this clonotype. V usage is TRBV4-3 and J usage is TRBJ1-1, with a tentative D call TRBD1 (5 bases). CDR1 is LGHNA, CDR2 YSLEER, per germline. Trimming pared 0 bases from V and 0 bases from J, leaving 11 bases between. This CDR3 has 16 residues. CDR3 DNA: TGCGCCAGCAGCCAAGACCCGGGACGGATGAACACTGAAGCTTTCTTT. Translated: CASSQDPGRMNTEAFF.

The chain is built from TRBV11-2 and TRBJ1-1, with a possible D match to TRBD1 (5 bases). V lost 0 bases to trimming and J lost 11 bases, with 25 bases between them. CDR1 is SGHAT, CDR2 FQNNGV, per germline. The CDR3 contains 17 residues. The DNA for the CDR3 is TGTGCCAGCAGCTTAGACAGGGCTCTATGGATTGAAACTTGGGCTTTCTTT. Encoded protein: CASSLDRALWIETWAFF.

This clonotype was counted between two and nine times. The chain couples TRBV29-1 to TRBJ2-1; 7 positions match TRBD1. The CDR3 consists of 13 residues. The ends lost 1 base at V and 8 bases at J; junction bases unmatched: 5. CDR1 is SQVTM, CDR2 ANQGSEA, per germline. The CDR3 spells CSVEVRGPDEQFF. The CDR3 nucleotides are TGCAGCGTTGAAGTTAGGGGGCCGGATGAGCAGTTCTTC.

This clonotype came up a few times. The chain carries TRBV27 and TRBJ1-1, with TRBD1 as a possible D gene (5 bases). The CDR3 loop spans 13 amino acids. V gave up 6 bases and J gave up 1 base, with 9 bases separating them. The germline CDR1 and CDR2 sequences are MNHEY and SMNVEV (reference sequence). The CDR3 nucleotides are TGTGCCAGCAGAGCAGGGAAGAACACTGAAGCTTTCTTT. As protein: CASRAGKNTEAFF.

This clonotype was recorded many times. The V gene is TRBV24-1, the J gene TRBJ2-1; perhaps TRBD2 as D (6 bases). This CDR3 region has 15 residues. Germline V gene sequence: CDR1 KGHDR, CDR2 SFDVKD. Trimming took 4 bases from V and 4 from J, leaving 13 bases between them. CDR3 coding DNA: TGTGCCACCAGTGACGGGGGAAGTACTTACAATGAGCAGTTCTTC. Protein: CATSDGGSTYNEQFF.

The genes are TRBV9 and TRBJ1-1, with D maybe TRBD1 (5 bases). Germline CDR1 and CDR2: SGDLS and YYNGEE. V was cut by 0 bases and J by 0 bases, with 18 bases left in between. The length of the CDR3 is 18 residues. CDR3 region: CASSVVLSGQAMNTEAFF. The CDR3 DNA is TGTGCCAGCAGCGTAGTACTCTCGGGGCAAGCCATGAACACTGAAGCTTTCTTT. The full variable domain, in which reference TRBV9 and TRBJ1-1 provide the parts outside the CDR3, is DSGVTQTPKHLITATGQRVTLRCSPRSGDLSVYWYQQSLDQGLQFLIQYYNGEERAKGNILERFSAQQFPDLHSELNLSSLELGDSALYFCASSVVLSGQAMNTEAFFGQGTRLTVV.

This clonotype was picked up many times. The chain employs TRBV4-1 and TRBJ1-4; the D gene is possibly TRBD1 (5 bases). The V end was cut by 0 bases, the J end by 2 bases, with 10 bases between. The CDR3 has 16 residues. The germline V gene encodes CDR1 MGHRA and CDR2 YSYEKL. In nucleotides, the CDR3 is TGCGCCAGCAGCCAAGATGAGAGGGGCACTAATGAAAAACTGTTTTTT. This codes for CASSQDERGTNEKLFF.

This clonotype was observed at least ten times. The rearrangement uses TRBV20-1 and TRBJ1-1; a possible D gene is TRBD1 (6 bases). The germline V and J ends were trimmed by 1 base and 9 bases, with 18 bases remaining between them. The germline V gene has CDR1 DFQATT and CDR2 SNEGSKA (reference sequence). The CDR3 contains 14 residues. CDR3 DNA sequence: TGCAGTGCTAGAGTAACCACAGACCAGGGGAAAGCTTTCTTT. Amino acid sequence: CSARVTTDQGKAFF.

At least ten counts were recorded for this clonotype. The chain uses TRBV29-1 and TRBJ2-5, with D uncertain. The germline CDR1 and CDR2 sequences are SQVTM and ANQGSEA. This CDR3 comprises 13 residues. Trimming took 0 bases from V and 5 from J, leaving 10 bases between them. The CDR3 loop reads CSVEDLRRETQYF. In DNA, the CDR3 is TGCAGCGTTGAAGACCTTAGGCGGGAGACCCAGTACTTC.

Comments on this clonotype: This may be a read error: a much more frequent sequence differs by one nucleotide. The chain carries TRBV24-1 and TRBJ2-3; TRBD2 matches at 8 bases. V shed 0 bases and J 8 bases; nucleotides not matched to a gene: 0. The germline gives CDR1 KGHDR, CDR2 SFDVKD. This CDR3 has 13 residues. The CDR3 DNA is TGTGCCACCAGTGATTTGCGGGGGGGTACGCAGTATTTT. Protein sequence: CATSDLRGGTQYF.

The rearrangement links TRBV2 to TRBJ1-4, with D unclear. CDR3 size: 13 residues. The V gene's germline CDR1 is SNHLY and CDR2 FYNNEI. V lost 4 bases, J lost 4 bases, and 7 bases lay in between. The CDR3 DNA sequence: TGTGCCAGCAGTGTGCGGGGTAATGAAAAACTGTTTTTT. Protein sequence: CASSVRGNEKLFF.

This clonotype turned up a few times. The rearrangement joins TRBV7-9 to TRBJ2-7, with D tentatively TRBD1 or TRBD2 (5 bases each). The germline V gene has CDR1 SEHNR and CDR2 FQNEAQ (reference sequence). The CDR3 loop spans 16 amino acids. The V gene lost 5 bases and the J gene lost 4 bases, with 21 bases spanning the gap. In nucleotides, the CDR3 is TGTGCCAGCAGCCCCCCCGGGATGGGGGTTCAGTACGAGCAGTACTTC. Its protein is CASSPPGMGVQYEQYF.

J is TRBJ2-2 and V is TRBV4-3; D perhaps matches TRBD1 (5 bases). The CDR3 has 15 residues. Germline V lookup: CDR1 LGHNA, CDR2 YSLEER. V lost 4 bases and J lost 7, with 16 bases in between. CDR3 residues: CASSLEEGAHGELFF. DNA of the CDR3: TGCGCCAGCAGCCTCGAGGAAGGGGCCCACGGGGAGCTGTTTTTT.

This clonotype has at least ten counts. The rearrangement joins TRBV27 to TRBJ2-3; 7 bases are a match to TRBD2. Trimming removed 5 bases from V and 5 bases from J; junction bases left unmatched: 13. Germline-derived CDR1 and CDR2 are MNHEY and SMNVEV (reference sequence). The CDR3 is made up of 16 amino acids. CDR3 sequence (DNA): TGTGCCAGCAGTCTCCGGGACTATAAGGGTATAGATACGCAGTATTTT. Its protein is CASSLRDYKGIDTQYF.

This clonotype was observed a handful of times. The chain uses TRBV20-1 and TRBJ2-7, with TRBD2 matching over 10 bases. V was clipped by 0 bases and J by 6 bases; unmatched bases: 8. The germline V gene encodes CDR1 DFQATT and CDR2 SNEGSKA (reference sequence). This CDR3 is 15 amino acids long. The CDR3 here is CSARDSLAGLLEQYF. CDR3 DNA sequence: TGCAGTGCTAGAGACTCACTAGCGGGGTTACTCGAGCAGTACTTC.